This passage covers 23 T cell receptor beta chains from one sample sequenced in a study of early T cells in non-severe SARS-CoV-2 infection. TCRdb independently ran MiXCR on the 5' RACE reads; one entry per CDR3 protein. The sample contains fewer than 80,000 distinct CDR3 sequences, 12% of which appear only once. The sequencing used whole blood, collected at baseline. These TCRs come from an adult who was a healthcare worker with PCR-confirmed SARS-CoV-2 infection or an uninfected control (not recorded which). The donor label of this sample is uncertain.

The chain recombines TRBV7-2 with TRBJ1-4, with TRBD1 matching over 9 bases. The V and J ends lost 5 bases and 6 bases, in that order; junction bases with no gene match: 4. Germline V CDR1 and CDR2: SGHTA, FQGNSA. The CDR3 has 14 amino acids. CDR3 protein: CASSIQGAYEKLFF. The CDR3 nucleotides read TGTGCCAGCAGCATACAGGGGGCGTATGAAAAACTGTTTTTT.

This clonotype has only a few counts. V is TRBV2 and J is TRBJ2-7, with D uncertain. V was trimmed by 6 bases and J by 4 bases, leaving 13 bases between them. The CDR3 runs 13 residues. Germline CDR1 reads SNHLY; CDR2 reads FYNNEI. The CDR3: CASRVLRIYEQYV. CDR3 sequence (DNA): TGTGCCAGCAGGGTATTGAGGATATACGAGCAGTACGTC.

This clonotype came up a few times. The rearrangement uses TRBV9 and TRBJ1-1, with D uncertain. V lost 0 bases, J lost 1 base, and 7 bases lay in between. Germline V CDR1 and CDR2: SGDLS, YYNGEE. The CDR3 totals 14 residues. CDR3 protein: CASSVEWRNTEAFF. In DNA form, the CDR3 reads TGTGCCAGCAGCGTAGAGTGGCGGAACACTGAAGCTTTCTTT.

V usage is TRBV19 and J usage is TRBJ2-5; 12 bases map to TRBD1. Germline V gene lookup returns CDR1 LNHDA and CDR2 SQIVND (reference sequence). Germline trimming cut 5 bases from V and 5 bases from J; bases unmatched to any gene: 9. This CDR3 contains 16 residues. The CDR3 spells CASSQMGQGASETQYF. In DNA form, the CDR3 reads TGTGCCAGTAGTCAGATGGGACAGGGGGCAAGCGAGACCCAGTACTTC.

This clonotype was seen repeatedly, ten times or more. This sequence joins TRBV11-2 and TRBJ2-7; TRBD2 aligns across 12 bases. Germline CDR1 is SGHAT and CDR2 is FQNNGV. The CDR3 is 15 amino acids. The J segment lost 4 bases and the V segment lost 4 bases, leaving 5 bases of the junction unmatched. This chain's CDR3 is CASSSGLAGNYEQYV. The CDR3 DNA is TGTGCCAGCAGCTCCGGACTAGCGGGGAATTACGAGCAGTACGTC.

This clonotype turned up a few times. The CDR3 DNA reads TGTGCCAGCAGTGCACACAGAGGAGGGGAAAAACTGTTTTTT. Translation: CASSAHRGGEKLFF. The J gene is TRBJ1-4, the V gene TRBV12-3 or TRBV12-4; D call uncertain. The CDR3 has 14 residues. Trimming took off 5 bases at V and 8 bases at J, with 15 bases between the two ends.

The chain combines TRBV2 with TRBJ1-1; TRBD1 matches 7 bases. Germline CDR1 reads SNHLY; CDR2 reads FYNNEI. V was pared by 5 bases and J by 5 bases, with 11 bases of the junction left unmatched. The CDR3 length is 15 residues. Here the CDR3 DNA reads TGTGCCAGCAGTCCTACAGGGGCAGGGGGGACTGAAGCTTTCTTT. Protein: CASSPTGAGGTEAFF.

This clonotype was picked up many times. V usage is TRBV21-1 and J usage is TRBJ2-3; TRBD1 is the table's D call and was not checked against the DNA. TRBV21-1 is described as a pseudogene. CDR3 length equals 14 residues. The CDR3 loop reads CASAPGEDTDTQYF. CDR3 nucleotide sequence: TGTGCCAGCGCTCCAGGGGAAGACACAGATACGCAGTATTTT.

The sample holds many counts of this clonotype. This chain links TRBV3-1 with TRBJ1-1; no firm D call. The germline V and J ends were trimmed by 0 bases and 1 base, with 6 bases remaining between them. The CDR3 length is 14 residues. CDR1 and CDR2 (germline): LGHDT, YNNKEL (reference sequence). CDR3 amino acids: CASSQDLPNTEAFF. CDR3 coding DNA: TGTGCCAGCAGCCAAGATCTACCGAACACTGAAGCTTTCTTT.

The rearrangement joins TRBV12-3 or TRBV12-4 to TRBJ1-5; D is undetermined. The CDR3 has 15 residues. Trimming took off 3 bases at V and 1 base at J, with 10 bases between the two ends. The CDR3, as DNA: TGTGCCAGCAGTTTCCGAGTCGGAAGCAATCAGCCCCAGCATTTT. Translation: CASSFRVGSNQPQHF.

The V and J genes are TRBV5-6 and TRBJ1-2; D is unclear. There are 15 residues in the CDR3. The germline V gene has CDR1 SGHDT and CDR2 YYEEEE. V was clipped by 0 bases and J by 0 bases, with 9 bases between them. CDR3 DNA: TGTGCCAGCAGCTTGGTGCAGATTCCTAACTATGGCTACACCTTC. Amino acid sequence: CASSLVQIPNYGYTF.

In its sample, this clonotype was seen a few times. CDR3 nucleotides: TGTGCCAGTAGTACAGGACAACTTCAAAGCACAGATACGCAGTATTTT. This gives the protein CASSTGQLQSTDTQYF. The chain combines TRBV19 with TRBJ2-3, with a weak D call TRBD1 (5 bases). Germline loops: CDR1 LNHDA, CDR2 SQIVND (reference sequence). This CDR3 is built from 16 residues. V lost 4 bases to trimming and J lost 0 bases, with 14 bases between them.

This clonotype was counted at least ten times. This chain connects TRBV7-2 to TRBJ2-3; 11 bases agree with TRBD1. V lost 2 bases, J lost 4 bases, and 5 bases stayed unmatched. This CDR3 region has 16 residues. Germline loops: CDR1 SGHTA, CDR2 FQGNSA. Written as DNA, the CDR3 is TGTGCCAGCAGCTTAACCCGGGACAGGGGGGCAGATACGCAGTATTTT. It codes for CASSLTRDRGADTQYF. The full variable domain, rest sourced from reference TRBV7-2 and TRBJ2-3, is GAGVSQSPSNKVTEKGKDVELRCDPISGHTALYWYRQSLGQGLEFLIYFQGNSAPDKSGLPSDRFSAERTGGSVSTLTIQRTQQEDSAVYLCASSLTRDRGADTQYFGPGTRLTVL.

This rearrangement joins TRBV7-3 to TRBJ2-3, with a tentative D call TRBD2 (7 bases). Looked up from germline, CDR1 is SGHTA and CDR2 is FQGTGA. This CDR3 spans 17 amino acids. V was clipped by 5 bases and J by 4 bases, with 22 bases between them. The CDR3 nucleotides are TGTGCCAGCAGCCCCTCGGCCCTATCGGGGGGCCCAGATACGCAGTATTTT. This sequence encodes CASSPSALSGGPDTQYF.

Worth noting for this clonotype: This sequence may be a read error, since a much larger clone differs from it by one base. As DNA, the CDR3 is TGTGCCAGCAGCTTGTTAGAGACCCAGTACTTC. It specifies CASSLLETQYF. The rearrangement uses TRBV7-9 and TRBJ2-5; D not certain. V lost 3 bases to trimming and J lost 4 bases, with 3 bases between them. Germline CDR1 is SEHNR and CDR2 is FQNEAQ (reference sequence). This CDR3 contains 11 residues.

This clonotype has at least ten counts. The chain uses TRBV27 and TRBJ2-1; D is tentatively TRBD1 or TRBD2 (5 bases each). V was trimmed by 5 bases and J by 8 bases, leaving 16 bases between them. This CDR3 comprises 14 residues. CDR1 is MNHEY, CDR2 SMNVEV, per germline (reference sequence). The CDR3 here is CASSPRDPTDEQFF. CDR3 sequence (DNA): TGTGCCAGCAGTCCCCGGGACCCAACCGATGAGCAGTTCTTC.

This clonotype was picked up many times. The V call is TRBV2, the J call TRBJ2-2; maybe TRBD2 (6 bases). Trimming stripped 1 base from V and 1 base from J, with 10 bases between. This CDR3 has 16 amino acids. CDR1 and CDR2 from the germline V gene are SNHLY and FYNNEI. This CDR3 is CASSEVHGGNTGELFF. The CDR3, as DNA: TGTGCCAGCAGTGAAGTACACGGGGGGAACACCGGGGAGCTGTTTTTT.

J is TRBJ2-7 and V is TRBV5-5; D is ambiguous. Trimming pared 5 bases from V and 3 bases from J, leaving 15 bases between. The germline gives CDR1 SGHKS, CDR2 YYEKEE (reference sequence). This CDR3 comprises 14 residues. The CDR3, as DNA: TGTGCCAGCAGTCCCGCGCCTAGGGACTACGAGCAGTACGTC. Its translation: CASSPAPRDYEQYV.

The rearrangement joins TRBV19 to TRBJ2-5; D gene ambiguous. CDR1 is LNHDA, CDR2 SQIVND, per germline (reference sequence). Trimming left V 5 bases short and J 0 bases short, with 10 bases between. CDR3 length equals 14 residues. CDR3 sequence reads: CASSLTLYQETQYF. For the CDR3, the DNA is TGTGCCAGTAGTCTGACCCTGTACCAAGAGACCCAGTACTTC. The complete variable domain, with remaining parts taken from reference TRBV19 and TRBJ2-5, reads DGGITQSPKYLFRKEGQNVTLSCEQNLNHDAMYWYRQDPGQGLRLIYYSQIVNDFQKGDIAEGYSVSREKKESFPLTVTSAQKNPTAFYLCASSLTLYQETQYFGPGTRLLVL.

The V and J genes are TRBV29-1 and TRBJ1-1; no definite D call. Germline loops: CDR1 SQVTM, CDR2 ANQGSEA. The CDR3 extends over 13 amino acids. The V gene lost 4 bases and the J gene lost 1 base, with 10 bases spanning the gap. This chain's CDR3 is CSVGRQANTEAFF. The CDR3 DNA reads as TGCAGCGTTGGACGGCAGGCGAACACTGAAGCTTTCTTT.

A note on this clonotype: This may stem from a read error, because a much larger clone lies one nucleotide away. This sequence joins TRBV5-4 and TRBJ2-2; 11 bases match TRBD1. CDR3 size: 15 residues. Losses at the gene ends were 9 bases for V and 3 bases for J; bases not matched to a gene: 7. Germline V CDR1 and CDR2: SGHNT, YYREEE (reference sequence). The CDR3 sequence: CATLGQGADTGELFF. The DNA of the CDR3 is TGTGCCACCCTAGGACAGGGGGCGGACACCGGGGAGCTGTTTTTT.

V usage is TRBV20-1 and J usage is TRBJ1-1; maybe TRBD1 (6 bases). There are 14 residues in the CDR3. With 3 bases removed from V and 8 bases from J, the gap between germline ends came to 19 bases. Germline CDR1 and CDR2: DFQATT and SNEGSKA (reference sequence). In nucleotides, the CDR3 is TGCAGTGCTAGCGCCTCCGCAGGGGCGCCCGAAGCTTTCTTT. Amino acids: CSASASAGAPEAFF.

The rearrangement links TRBV5-1 to TRBJ2-3, with TRBD2 matching over 8 bases. The V segment lost 1 base and the J segment 2 bases; nucleotides outside the gene matches: 6. The CDR3 runs to 16 residues. From germline, CDR1 is SGHRS and CDR2 YFSETQ. The CDR3 protein is CASSLRPAGDTDTQYF. The CDR3 DNA is TGCGCCAGCAGCTTGCGCCCAGCGGGGGACACAGATACGCAGTATTTT.